These 13 T cell receptor beta chains were sequenced from one sample in a study of blood T cell repertoires in COVID-19 (TCRdb year 2020). The protocol used for the library was the immunoSEQ multiplex PCR assay. TCRdb provides this immuneACCESS table in a form limited to in-frame rearrangements. Some clones are lacking; in checked studies, under half of them reflect an unresolved V gene, and why the rest are absent is not known. The sample table lists approximately 300,000 clones, 90% of them with a count of one. Clones ranked in the top ten supply roughly 1% of the sample. The material sequenced was peripheral blood. Every receptor here comes from a woman aged 40 to 50 with COVID-19, enrolled during active disease.

This chain connects TRBV5-4 to TRBJ2-7; D perhaps matches TRBD2 (6 bases). The V end lost 8 bases, the J end lost 4 bases, and 19 bases lay between the germline ends. Germline assignment: CDR1 SGHNT and CDR2 YYREEE (reference sequence). The CDR3 has 14 residues. DNA of the CDR3: TGTGCCAGTAACCTACGGGGGAGTCCGTACGAGCAGTACTTC. This sequence encodes CASNLRGSPYEQYF. Full variable domain (outside the CDR3, taken from reference TRBV5-4 and TRBJ2-7): ETGVTQSPTHLIKTRGQQVTLRCSSQSGHNTVSWYQQALGQGPQFIFQYYREEENGRGNFPPRFSGLQFPNYSSELNVNALELDDSALYLCASNLRGSPYEQYFGPGTRLTVT.

V is TRBV6-2 or TRBV6-3 and J is TRBJ1-5; 8 nucleotides align to TRBD1. Germline-derived CDR1 and CDR2 are MNHEY and SVGEGT. The J segment lost 7 bases and the V segment lost 6 bases, leaving 5 bases of the junction unmatched. This CDR3 comprises 13 residues. The CDR3 is CASSLDRAQPQHF. For the CDR3, the DNA is TGTGCCAGCAGCCTGGACAGGGCCCAGCCCCAGCATTTT.

The chain recombines TRBV27 with TRBJ2-1; D gene unclear. V lost 6 bases, J lost 1 base, and 4 bases lay in between. The CDR3 spans 12 residues. Germline V CDR1 and CDR2: MNHEY, SMNVEV (reference sequence). CDR3 amino acids: CASRRSYNEQFF. As DNA, the CDR3 is TGTGCCAGCAGACGGTCCTACAATGAGCAGTTCTTC.

This chain connects TRBV27 to TRBJ2-2, with 8 bases that match TRBD1. The CDR3 loop spans 14 amino acids. J gave up 4 bases and V 8 bases, and 6 bases lay outside the gene matches. Germline loops: CDR1 MNHEY, CDR2 SMNVEV (reference sequence). CDR3 nucleotides: TGTGCCAGCCGACTGGACAGGGTCACCGGGGAGCTGTTTTTT. This translates into CASRLDRVTGELFF.

CDR3 coding DNA: TGTGCCAGCAGGAAGACAGGGGGCGGTCTGCCATACGAGCAGTACTTC. Its translation: CASRKTGGGLPYEQYF. This chain connects TRBV7-3 to TRBJ2-7; the match to TRBD1 covers 10 bases. The V and J ends lost 6 bases and 4 bases, in that order; junction bases with no gene match: 12. This CDR3 comprises 16 residues. The germline CDR1 and CDR2 sequences are SGHTA and FQGTGA.

This chain uses TRBV11-2 with TRBJ2-7; 7 bases align to TRBD2. Losses at the gene ends were 2 bases for V and 1 base for J; bases not matched to a gene: 8. CDR1 is SGHAT, CDR2 FQNNGV, per germline. The CDR3 totals 16 residues. CDR3: CASSLRGSGFSYEQYF. DNA for the CDR3: TGTGCCAGCAGCTTACGCGGTAGCGGGTTTTCCTACGAGCAGTACTTC. Combining the CDR3 with reference TRBV11-2 and TRBJ2-7 gives the whole variable domain EAGVAQSPRYKIIEKRQSVAFWCNPISGHATLYWYQQILGQGPKLLIQFQNNGVVDDSQLPKDRFSAERLKGVDSTLKIQPAKLEDSAVYLCASSLRGSGFSYEQYFGPGTRLTVT.

The chain recombines TRBV7-2 with TRBJ1-6, with D possibly matching TRBD1 (5 bases). This CDR3 has 14 residues. Germline assignment: CDR1 SGHTA and CDR2 FQGNSA. V lost 6 bases and J 5 bases, leaving 11 bases between the germline ends. CDR3 sequence: CASSSGWNNSPLHF. The CDR3 DNA follows: TGTGCCAGCAGTTCAGGGTGGAATAATTCACCCCTCCACTTT.

The chain combines TRBV18 with TRBJ1-1; TRBD1 agrees at 7 bases. The J segment lost 0 bases and the V segment lost 2 bases, leaving 9 bases of the junction unmatched. The V gene's germline CDR1 is KGHSH and CDR2 LQKENI. The length of the CDR3 is 17 residues. The CDR3, as DNA: TGTGCCAGCTCACCAACCCTAATGGGACAGTTGAACACTGAAGCTTTCTTT. Translation gives CASSPTLMGQLNTEAFF. The whole variable domain, remainder taken from reference TRBV18 and TRBJ1-1, is NAGVMQNPRHLVRRRGQEARLRCSPMKGHSHVYWYRQLPEEGLKFMVYLQKENIIDESGMPKERFSAEFPKEGPSILRIQQVVRGDSAAYFCASSPTLMGQLNTEAFFGQGTRLTVV.

This clone was detected only a few times. The genes are TRBV14 and TRBJ2-2; D perhaps matches TRBD1 (6 bases). This CDR3 region has 17 residues. V lost 1 base and J 1 base, leaving 13 bases between the germline ends. Germline V gene lookup returns CDR1 SGHDN and CDR2 FVKESK. The CDR3 loop reads CASSQVFQGRNTGELFF. The CDR3 nucleotides are TGTGCCAGCAGCCAAGTATTTCAGGGGAGGAACACCGGGGAGCTGTTTTTT. Variable domain in full (rest from reference TRBV14 and TRBJ2-2): EAGVTQFPSHSVIEKGQTVTLRCDPISGHDNLYWYRRVMGKEIKFLLHFVKESKQDESGMPNNRFLAERTGGTYSTLKVQPAELEDSGVYFCASSQVFQGRNTGELFFGEGSRLTVL.

V gene TRBV6-5 combines with J gene TRBJ1-1; D not resolved. CDR3 size: 13 residues. Germline CDR1 MNHEY, CDR2 SVGAGI. V was cut by 7 bases and J by 1 base, with 10 bases left in between. In DNA form, the CDR3 reads TGTGCCAGCAAGAGGTCCCCGAACACTGAAGCTTTCTTT. Translation gives CASKRSPNTEAFF.

This chain joins TRBV10-3 and TRBJ2-7; TRBD1 agrees at 10 bases. The trim removed 11 bases at V and 2 bases at J, leaving 6 bases unmatched. The CDR3 is made up of 13 amino acids. Looked up from germline, CDR1 is ENHRY and CDR2 is SYGVKD. The CDR3 here is CAAGGQGAYEQYF. The CDR3 DNA is TGTGCCGCAGGAGGACAGGGGGCCTACGAGCAGTACTTC.

V gene TRBV10-3 combines with J gene TRBJ2-2, with 10 bases fitting TRBD2. Germline V gene lookup returns CDR1 ENHRY and CDR2 SYGVKD. The CDR3 has 18 residues. Trimming removed 1 base from V and 6 bases from J; junction bases left unmatched: 11. CDR3 in amino acids: CAISEFTSGARIAGELFF. CDR3 DNA: TGTGCCATCAGTGAGTTCACTAGCGGGGCGCGAATCGCCGGGGAGCTGTTTTTT.

The chain carries TRBV18 and TRBJ1-5; 12 bases line up with TRBD1. V lost 3 bases and J lost 6; bases outside the gene matches: 6. Germline V gene data show CDR1 as KGHSH and CDR2 as LQKENI. The CDR3 totals 16 residues. The CDR3, as DNA: TGTGCCAGCTCACCTACCGGGACAGGGGGCGTTCAGCCCCAGCATTTT. Residues: CASSPTGTGGVQPQHF.